This T cell receptor beta chain was captured in a study of blood T cells in healthy people across ages. Study outcomes and limitations: Greater diversity and more naive CD4+ cells were seen in long-lived donors than in aged donors.

Notes on this clonotype: Its antigen is still unknown.

A sample-barcoded 5' primer and a J-beta primer mix were used in a second PCR of roughly 6 to 11 cycles. One entry per CDR3 protein results from TCRdb running MiXCR on the 5' RACE reads. Of 1.4 million to 1.5 million distinct CDR3 sequences listed, 35% to 45% are singletons. Per germline, CDR1 LGHDT and CDR2 YNNKEL (reference sequence). The CDR3 extends over 15 amino acids. V trimming: 1 base; J trimming: 8 bases; junction bases outside the gene matches: 5. Donors each provided ten milliliters of peripheral blood. Extractions gave at least 6 micrograms of total RNA per sample. The sequencing input was blood. This TCR was sampled from a young woman in good health. V usage is TRBV3-1 and J usage is TRBJ2-1; TRBD2 matches at 10 bases. The CDR3 coding sequence is TGTGCCAGCAGCCAAGTGTCTAGCGGGGGCGATGAGCAGTTCTTC. Its translation: CASSQVSSGGDEQFF.